The sample holds one count of the clone carrying this TCR beta chain. Its target is unknown. This sample is part of a study of T cell responses to AZD1222 COVID-19 vaccine. General observations from the study: Spike-wide vaccine-associated CD4 TCRs dominated at 160-218 and 743-854. Elevations in Spike-specific TCR breadth and depth followed administration of two AZD1222 doses. Sampling captured repertoires only after the peak T cell response.

TCRdb keeps only in-frame clones here, not all; method: immunoSEQ multiplex PCR. Altogether 90,000 to 120,000 clones are present, nearly 90% being singletons, with the ten largest covering 2% to 3%. This CDR3 comprises 14 residues. V was trimmed by 3 bases and J by 4 bases, leaving 9 bases between them. CDR1 is SEHNR, CDR2 FQNEAQ, per germline (reference sequence). This TCR was sampled from an adult who received the AZD1222 COVID-19 vaccine. The sequences come from peripheral blood, collected 28 days after the second AZD1222 dose. The V gene is TRBV7-9, the J gene TRBJ1-4; possible D gene TRBD1, 6 bases. CDR3 sequence (DNA): TGTGCCAGCAGCTTTAACAGGGATAATGAAAAACTGTTTTTT. Translation: CASSFNRDNEKLFF.